This T cell receptor (beta chain) emerged from a study of memory CD4+ T cells and cytomegalovirus serostatus. Single viable CD3+CD4+CD8-CD45RO+ cells were sorted as the memory CD4+ T cells. Serum IgG to CMV pp150, pp28, p38 and p52 defined serostatus. Germline assignment: CDR1 SGHRS and CDR2 YFSETQ. CDR3 size: 13 residues. Trimming took 2 bases from V and 3 from J, leaving 9 bases between them. Generated by immunoSEQ multiplex PCR, the TCRdb table keeps only in-frame clones and is missing some. The sample has some 35,000 clones, about 80% seen once; the top ten hold roughly 5%. A word on this clone: Antigen specificity is unknown.

Study conclusions and caveats: Each of 65 to 70 CMV-associated TCRbeta sequences occurred in one to five individuals.

Sequencing used memory CD4+ T cells from blood. The clonotype comes from an adult in good health and CMV-seropositive. The chain couples TRBV5-1 to TRBJ2-7; TRBD1 or TRBD2 may be the D gene (5 bases each). The DNA of the CDR3 is TGCGCCAGCAGCTTCGGGGACCGCTACGAGCAGTACTTC. Protein sequence: CASSFGDRYEQYF. Full variable domain (rest looked up from reference TRBV5-1 and TRBJ2-7): KAGVTQTPRYLIKTRGQQVTLSCSPISGHRSVSWYQQTPGQGLQFLFEYFSETQRNKGNFPGRFSGRQFSNSRSEMNVSTLELGDSALYLCASSFGDRYEQYFGPGTRLTVT.